The clone carrying this T cell receptor (beta chain) has a handful of counts. These data belong to a study of control samples from healthy donors and cancer patients. V was cut by 2 bases and J by 4 bases, with 14 bases left in between. Germline assignment: CDR1 LGHDT and CDR2 YNNKEL (reference sequence). There are 15 residues in the CDR3. Assay used: immunoSEQ multiplex PCR; TCRdb lists only in-frame clones, some missing. The sample yields tens of thousands of clones, approximately 90% seen once. Source material: PBMCs. This TCR was recovered from a man in his sixties with colorectal cancer. V gene TRBV3-1 (or the pseudogene TRBV3-2) combines with J gene TRBJ2-5; perhaps TRBD1 as D (5 bases). The CDR3 spells CASSQNLGQGETQYF. The CDR3 bases are TGTGCCAGCAGCCAAAATTTAGGGCAGGGAGAGACCCAGTACTTC.